This T cell receptor beta chain stems from a study of T cell responses to AZD1222 COVID-19 vaccine. Points from the study as a whole: The study sampled repertoires only after the peak T cell response. The study reported that nearly half of spike-specific TCRs target unmutated variant regions. Seropositive status at baseline applied to only five to seven AZD1222 recipients.

As regards this clone: Its antigen remains unknown.

CDR1 and CDR2 (germline): MNHNS, SASEGT. The CDR3 has 14 amino acids. V was pared by 0 bases and J by 8 bases, with 12 bases between. Measured with immunoSEQ multiplex PCR; TCRdb has only the in-frame clones, and not every one. The sample lists some 80,000 clones, 65% to 80% occurring once. This chain connects TRBV6-1 to TRBJ2-3; no firm D call. The material was peripheral blood, obtained 28 days after the second dose of the MenACWY control vaccine. This sequence was found in an adult who received the MenACWY meningococcal vaccine as a control. The CDR3: CASSEAGRSGTQYF. The CDR3 DNA is TGTGCCAGCAGTGAAGCTGGCAGATCAGGTACGCAGTATTTT.